The 2 T cell receptor beta chains below were found in one sample sequenced in a study of shared clonotypes between healthy human individuals (dated by TCRdb to between 2020 and 2021). Libraries were constructed by the immunoSEQ multiplex PCR assay. TCRdb mirrors the immuneACCESS table, restricted to in-frame sequences. Some clones are absent from its copies; in checked studies, under half trace to an unresolved V gene, and the reason for the others is unknown. Present in this sample are roughly 490,000 clones, approximately 80% of which were seen just once. The ten largest clones take up over 10% of the sample. What was sequenced was PBMCs. The receptors stem from a woman in her thirties or forties in good health. Some clones in this sample may be carry-over from other donors' samples.

The chain links TRBV30 to TRBJ2-4; D ambiguous. This CDR3 is built from 11 residues. CDR1 and CDR2 from the germline V gene are GTSNPN and SVGIG (reference sequence). The V gene lost 5 bases and the J gene lost 8 bases, with 10 bases spanning the gap. CDR3 DNA sequence: TGTGCCTGGGGCGGTGGGGACATTCAGTACTTC. Translation: CAWGGGDIQYF.

Comments on this clone: A far larger clone differs by one base, so this is likely a read error. The CDR3 nucleotides read TGTGCCTGGAGGAGGCTCCTGTACCAAGAGACCCGGTACTTC. Protein sequence: CAWRRLLYQETRYF. V gene TRBV30 combines with J gene TRBJ2-5; D uncertain. Germline V gene lookup returns CDR1 GTSNPN and CDR2 SVGIG (reference sequence). The CDR3 loop spans 14 amino acids. Full variable domain (remainder filled in from reference TRBV30 and TRBJ2-5): SQTIHQWPATLVQPVGSPLSLECTVEGTSNPNLYWYRQAAGRGLQLLFYSVGIGQISSEVPQNLSASRPQDRQFILSSKKLLLSDSGFYLCAWRRLLYQETRYFGPGTRLLVL.